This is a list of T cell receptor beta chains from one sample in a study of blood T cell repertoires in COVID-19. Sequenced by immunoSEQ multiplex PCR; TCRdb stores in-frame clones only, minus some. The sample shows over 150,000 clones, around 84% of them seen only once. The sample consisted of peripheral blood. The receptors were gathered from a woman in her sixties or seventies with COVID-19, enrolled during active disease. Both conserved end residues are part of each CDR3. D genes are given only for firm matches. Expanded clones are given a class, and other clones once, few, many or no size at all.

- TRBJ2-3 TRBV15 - CATSRDTGDTQYF TGTGCCACCAGCAGGGACACAGGGGATACGCAGTATTTT
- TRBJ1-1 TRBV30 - CAWSGVGRGRNTEAFF TGTGCCTGGAGTGGGGTCGGCAGGGGAAGGAACACTGAAGCTTTCTTT
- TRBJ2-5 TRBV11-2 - CASSPSRETQYF TGTGCCAGCAGCCCAAGTCGGGAGACCCAGTACTTC
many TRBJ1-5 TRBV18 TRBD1 CASSETGLSNQPQHF TGTGCCAGCTCAGAGACAGGGTTGAGCAATCAGCCCCAGCATTTT
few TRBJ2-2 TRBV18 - CASSPLSPNTGELFF TGTGCCAGCTCACCCCTGTCCCCGAACACCGGGGAGCTGTTTTTT
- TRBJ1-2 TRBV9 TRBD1 CASSVTGTDNGYTF TGTGCCAGCAGCGTTACCGGGACAGACAATGGCTACACCTTC
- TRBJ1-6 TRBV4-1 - CASSQESLEATRAYSPLHF TGCGCCAGCAGCCAAGAAAGTTTGGAGGCCACACGAGCCTATTCACCCCTCCACTTT
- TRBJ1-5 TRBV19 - CASSIAEQSNQPQHF TGTGCCAGTAGTATAGCGGAACAGTCCAATCAGCCCCAGCATTTT
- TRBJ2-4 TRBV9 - CASSANSLAKNIQYF TGTGCCAGCAGCGCCAACTCCCTGGCCAAAAACATTCAGTACTTC
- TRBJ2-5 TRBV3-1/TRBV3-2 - CASSQGAETQYF TGTGCCAGCAGCCAAGGGGCAGAGACCCAGTACTTC
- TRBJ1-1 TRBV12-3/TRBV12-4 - CASSFMTGEAFF TGTGCCAGCAGTTTTATGACAGGCGAGGCTTTCTTT
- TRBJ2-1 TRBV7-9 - CASSLEAGEQFF TGTGCCAGCAGCTTAGAGGCAGGGGAGCAGTTCTTC
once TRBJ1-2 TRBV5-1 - CASSLTQGSYGYTF TGCGCCAGCAGCTTGACGCAGGGGAGCTATGGCTACACCTTC
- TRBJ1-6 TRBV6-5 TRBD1 CASRGQGFSPLHF TGTGCCAGCCGAGGACAGGGTTTCTCACCCCTCCACTTT
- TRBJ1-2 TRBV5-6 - CASSLRQGIHGYTF TGTGCCAGCAGCTTGAGGCAGGGGATTCATGGCTACACCTTC
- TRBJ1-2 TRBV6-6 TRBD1 CALRTGPANYGYTF TGTGCCTTAAGGACAGGACCAGCTAACTATGGCTACACCTTC
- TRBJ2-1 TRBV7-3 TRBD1 CASSQDRYYNEQFF TGTGCCAGCAGCCAGGACAGGTATTACAATGAGCAGTTCTTC
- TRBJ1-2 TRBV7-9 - CASSPAQGGTF TGTGCCAGCAGTCCTGCACAGGGTGGCACCTTC
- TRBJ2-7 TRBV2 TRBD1 CASSRQGIGYEQYF TGTGCCAGCAGCCGACAGGGGATCGGGTACGAGCAGTACTTC
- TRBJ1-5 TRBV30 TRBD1 CALTRTGGNQPQHF TGTGCCTTGACCCGGACAGGGGGGAATCAGCCCCAGCATTTT
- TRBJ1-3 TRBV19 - CAAQRADSGNTIYF TGTGCCGCCCAGCGCGCAGACTCTGGAAACACCATATATTTT
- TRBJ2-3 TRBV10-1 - CASSDGGMGDTQYF TGCGCCAGCAGTGACGGCGGGATGGGAGATACGCAGTATTTT